These 16 T cell receptor beta chains came from one sample sequenced in a study of technical replicates of blood from several donors. Clones were sequenced by immunoSEQ multiplex PCR, and TCRdb holds only the in-frame ones, with some missing. The sample has 77,000 or so clones, about nine tenths seen once. The sequenced sample was T cells isolated from PBMCs. All receptors derive from a human donor in good health.

The chain employs TRBV19 and TRBJ1-1, with D unresolved. This CDR3 has 13 residues. V lost 3 bases to trimming and J lost 1 base, with 6 bases between them. Germline lookup yields CDR1 LNHDA and CDR2 SQIVND (reference sequence). The CDR3 loop reads CASSMSSNTEAFF. The CDR3 DNA follows: TGTGCCAGTAGTATGTCTTCGAACACTGAAGCTTTCTTT.

The V and J genes are TRBV27 and TRBJ2-4, with TRBD1 identical over 7 bases. Germline V gene sequence: CDR1 MNHEY, CDR2 SMNVEV (reference sequence). J gave up 4 bases and V 5 bases, and 2 bases lay outside the gene matches. The CDR3 consists of 13 residues. For the CDR3, the DNA is TGTGCCAGCAGTCCACAGGGGAAAAACATTCAGTACTTC. It is translated as CASSPQGKNIQYF.

The chain combines TRBV9 with TRBJ2-1; 7 bases match TRBD2. V was clipped by 0 bases and J by 6 bases; unmatched bases: 9. Germline CDR1 SGDLS, CDR2 YYNGEE. The CDR3 consists of 16 residues. CDR3 sequence: CASSVGAATSSNEQFF. The CDR3 bases are TGTGCCAGCAGCGTAGGTGCCGCGACTAGCTCCAATGAGCAGTTCTTC.

The chain is built from TRBV21-1 and TRBJ2-1; TRBD2 is taken as the D call from the table, unchecked against the DNA. TRBV21-1 is shown as a pseudogene. CDR3 length: 16 residues. Here the CDR3 DNA reads TGTGCCAGCAGCAAAGAATCGGGAGGGCCGAGAAATGAGCAGTTCTTC. It yields the protein CASSKESGGPRNEQFF.

The chain uses TRBV11-2 and TRBJ2-3, with 7 bases fitting TRBD2. Germline CDR1 SGHAT, CDR2 FQNNGV. CDR3 length: 13 amino acids. After removal of 5 bases from V and 3 bases from J, the junction contained 2 bases not matched to a gene. CDR3 residues: CASSRGSTDTQYF. As DNA, the CDR3 is TGTGCCAGCAGCCGCGGGAGTACAGATACGCAGTATTTT.

This chain uses TRBV6-5 with TRBJ2-7; D is uncertain. Trimming took off 0 bases at V and 7 bases at J, with 7 bases between the two ends. The CDR3 is 12 amino acids. Germline loops: CDR1 MNHEY, CDR2 SVGAGI. DNA of the CDR3: TGTGCCAGCAGTTACTCCCCCACAGAGCAGTACTTC. This gives the protein CASSYSPTEQYF.

The V call is TRBV18, the J call TRBJ2-7; 10 bases fit TRBD2. Germline V gene lookup returns CDR1 KGHSH and CDR2 LQKENI. The CDR3 is 17 amino acids. V gave up 3 bases and J gave up 4 bases; unmatched junction bases: 12. The CDR3 loop reads CASSPVSSGTSVYEQYF. CDR3 in DNA: TGTGCCAGCTCACCGGTCAGCTCCGGGACTAGCGTATACGAGCAGTACTTC.

This clone has more than one count but fewer than ten. Written as DNA, the CDR3 is TGTGCCTGGAGTGTACGGACAAGGAACACTGAAGCTTTCTTT. Protein sequence: CAWSVRTRNTEAFF. This chain connects TRBV30 to TRBJ1-1, with D perhaps TRBD1 (5 bases). Trimming pared 0 bases from V and 1 base from J, leaving 9 bases between. CDR1 GTSNPN and CDR2 SVGIG come from the germline V gene (reference sequence). This CDR3 is 14 amino acids long.

The chain has TRBV4-3 and TRBJ2-1, with D maybe TRBD1 (6 bases). The CDR3 is 14 amino acids. V lost 0 bases and J 8 bases, leaving 11 bases between the germline ends. The germline V gene encodes CDR1 LGHNA and CDR2 YSLEER. The CDR3 spells CASSQDHRDDEQFF. CDR3 sequence (DNA): TGCGCCAGCAGCCAAGATCACAGGGACGATGAGCAGTTCTTC.

The genes are TRBV19 and TRBJ2-7; D is ambiguous. Germline CDR1 is LNHDA and CDR2 is SQIVND (reference sequence). This CDR3 region has 16 residues. V lost 5 bases to trimming and J lost 2 bases, with 19 bases between them. CDR3 sequence: CASSLGPGAVTYEQYF. The CDR3 nucleotides read TGTGCCAGTAGTTTGGGTCCCGGAGCTGTCACCTACGAGCAGTACTTC.

The chain carries TRBV15 and TRBJ1-5, with D unresolved. There are 13 residues in the CDR3. The V and J ends lost 1 base and 4 bases respectively, with 5 bases between them. The germline V gene has CDR1 LNHNV and CDR2 YYDKDF (reference sequence). CDR3 sequence (DNA): TGTGCCACCAGCAGAGGGCAAAATCAGCCCCAGCATTTT. Translating gives CATSRGQNQPQHF.

The chain uses TRBV29-1 and TRBJ1-1; D remains unclear. The CDR3 sequence is 13 residues long. Trimming shortened V by 8 bases and J by 0 bases, and 13 bases separated the two germline ends. From germline, CDR1 is SQVTM and CDR2 ANQGSEA. CDR3 in amino acids: CSSGGPLNTEAFF. The CDR3, as DNA: TGCAGCTCCGGAGGGCCCTTGAACACTGAAGCTTTCTTT. Full variable domain (remainder filled in from reference TRBV29-1 and TRBJ1-1): SAVISQKPSRDICQRGTSLTIQCQVDSQVTMMFWYRQQPGQSLTLIATANQGSEATYESGFVIDKFPISRPNLTFSTLTVSNMSPEDSSIYLCSSGGPLNTEAFFGQGTRLTVV.

V gene TRBV30 combines with J gene TRBJ2-3; 7 bases fit TRBD2. Germline CDR1 GTSNPN, CDR2 SVGIG (reference sequence). The CDR3 is 16 amino acids. V dropped 4 bases and J dropped 9; count of bases not matched to a gene: 19. The CDR3 bases are TGTGCCTGGATTGGGGCGGCTAGCGGTCTGTTAGAGACGCAGTATTTT. Amino acid sequence: CAWIGAASGLLETQYF.

This sequence joins TRBV6-5 and TRBJ2-1; 13 bases fit TRBD2. The CDR3 has 14 residues. The trim removed 6 bases at V and 9 bases at J, leaving 5 bases unmatched. Per the germline V gene, CDR1 is MNHEY and CDR2 is SVGAGI. The CDR3 sequence: CASRGLAGVSEQFF. The CDR3 DNA sequence: TGTGCCAGCAGAGGACTAGCGGGAGTGAGTGAGCAGTTCTTC.

The chain joins TRBV7-9 to TRBJ2-2, with D possibly being TRBD2 (5 bases). V was clipped by 1 base and J by 1 base, with 7 bases between them. In germline, CDR1 is SEHNR, CDR2 FQNEAQ (reference sequence). This CDR3 contains 15 residues. The CDR3 sequence is CASSLVSGNTGELFF. Here the CDR3 DNA reads TGTGCCAGCAGCTTAGTCAGCGGGAACACCGGGGAGCTGTTTTTT.

This rearrangement joins TRBV4-1 to TRBJ2-3, with TRBD2 matching 11 bases. Trimming took 0 bases from V and 5 from J; bases not matched to a gene: 4. The germline V gene encodes CDR1 MGHRA and CDR2 YSYEKL. The CDR3 contains 16 residues. CDR3 amino acids: CASSQELAGEGDTQYF. CDR3 DNA sequence: TGCGCCAGCAGCCAAGAACTAGCGGGAGAAGGAGATACGCAGTATTTT.